This entry lists 26 T cell receptor beta chains sequenced from one sample in a study of blood T cell repertoires in COVID-19. The table came from immunoSEQ multiplex PCR; TCRdb's copy has only in-frame clones and leaves some out. The sample includes over 110,000 clones, approximately 84% of them seen just once. Source material: PBMCs or T cells enriched from blood (not recorded which). The receptors were sampled from a man aged 45-65 years in a cohort exposed to, infected with or recovered from COVID-19 (not recorded which).

The chain is built from TRBV7-9 and TRBJ2-1; 10 bases match TRBD1. V lost 5 bases and J lost 8; bases outside the gene matches: 9. Per germline, CDR1 SEHNR and CDR2 FQNEAQ (reference sequence). This CDR3 has 15 amino acids. In DNA form, the CDR3 reads TGTGCCAGCAGCCTGGGACAGGGGACGTGGGATGAGCAGTTCTTC. Amino acid sequence: CASSLGQGTWDEQFF.

In nucleotides, the CDR3 is TGTGCCAGCAGTTACTCGGAGGGGCTCTACGAGCAGTACTTC. It codes for CASSYSEGLYEQYF. The gene calls are TRBV6-5 and TRBJ2-7; TRBD2 might be the D (6 bases). The germline V gene encodes CDR1 MNHEY and CDR2 SVGAGI. The CDR3 has 14 residues. Trimming stripped 0 bases from V and 3 bases from J, with 9 bases between.

V and J are TRBV15 and TRBJ1-1; 7 bases agree with TRBD1. Looked up from germline, CDR1 is LNHNV and CDR2 is YYDKDF (reference sequence). The CDR3 runs to 13 residues. Germline trimming cut 4 bases from V and 7 bases from J; bases unmatched to any gene: 6. The CDR3 here is CATSIRQGGEAFF. In DNA form, the CDR3 reads TGTGCCACCAGCATTCGACAGGGAGGTGAAGCTTTCTTT.

The chain recombines TRBV5-6 with TRBJ2-1; TRBD1 agrees at 9 bases. CDR1 is SGHDT and CDR2 is YYEEEE in the germline V gene. V dropped 4 bases and J dropped 4; count of bases not matched to a gene: 9. The CDR3 runs to 16 residues. As DNA, the CDR3 is TGTGCCAGCAGCAGCGGGACAGGGATAAATTACAATGAGCAGTTCTTC. Its translation: CASSSGTGINYNEQFF.

DNA of the CDR3: TGTGCCAGCAGCCCCGGGACTAGCGGGGTTGAGCAGTTCTTC. Translating it yields CASSPGTSGVEQFF. The V gene is TRBV7-2, the J gene TRBJ2-1, with 13 nucleotides matching TRBD2. The V segment lost 5 bases and the J segment 9 bases; nucleotides outside the gene matches: 4. There are 14 residues in the CDR3. Germline V lookup: CDR1 SGHTA, CDR2 FQGNSA.

This clone was observed once. The chain links TRBV24-1 to TRBJ2-2; D possibly corresponds to TRBD2 (6 bases). V shed 0 bases and J shed 7 bases, with 8 bases lying between them. Per germline, CDR1 KGHDR and CDR2 SFDVKD. This CDR3 has 14 amino acids. CDR3 loop: CATSDLSSGGELFF. CDR3 DNA: TGTGCCACCAGTGATTTGAGTAGCGGCGGGGAGCTGTTTTTT.

This clone was seen once. The CDR3 sequence is CASSLRLTNTEAFF. The CDR3, as DNA: TGTGCCAGTAGTTTGCGACTGACGAACACTGAAGCTTTCTTT. This rearrangement joins TRBV19 to TRBJ1-1; D remains ambiguous. The V gene lost 5 bases and the J gene lost 1 base, with 11 bases spanning the gap. Looked up from germline, CDR1 is LNHDA and CDR2 is SQIVND (reference sequence). CDR3 size: 14 residues.

This clone was counted once. V and J are TRBV30 and TRBJ2-2, with 9 bases aligning to TRBD1. After removal of 2 bases from V and 6 bases from J, the junction contained 7 bases not matched to a gene. CDR3 length: 15 amino acids. In germline, CDR1 is GTSNPN, CDR2 SVGIG (reference sequence). CDR3 amino acids: CAWSPGQGLSGELFF. The CDR3 DNA sequence: TGTGCCTGGAGTCCGGGACAGGGTTTGTCCGGGGAGCTGTTTTTT.

This clone was picked up one time. In the same sample, other DNA sequences code for this CDR3. V and J are TRBV28 and TRBJ1-1, with 8 bases that match TRBD1. The CDR3 is 14 residues long. V lost 4 bases, J lost 1 base, and 2 bases stayed unmatched. Germline-derived CDR1 and CDR2 are MDHEN and SYDVKM. CDR3 DNA: TGTGCCAGCAGTTCAGGACAGGGGAACACTGAAGCTTTCTTT. This gives the protein CASSSGQGNTEAFF. Drawing the rest from reference TRBV28 and TRBJ1-1, the complete variable domain is DVKVTQSSRYLVKRTGEKVFLECVQDMDHENMFWYRQDPGLGLRLIYFSYDVKMKEKGDIPEGYSVSREKKERFSLILESASTNQTSMYLCASSSGQGNTEAFFGQGTRLTVV.

The chain links TRBV29-1 to TRBJ2-1, with 10 positions matching TRBD2. Germline V gene lookup returns CDR1 SQVTM and CDR2 ANQGSEA. V was clipped by 7 bases and J by 2 bases; unmatched bases: 2. The length of the CDR3 is 13 residues. The CDR3 DNA sequence: TGCAGCGGCGGGACTAGCGCCTACAATGAGCAGTTCTTC. Translation gives CSGGTSAYNEQFF.

The J gene is TRBJ2-7, the V gene TRBV7-2; 10 nucleotides align to TRBD2. Looked up from germline, CDR1 is SGHTA and CDR2 is FQGNSA. Losses at the gene ends were 2 bases for V and 4 bases for J; bases not matched to a gene: 11. The CDR3 covers 17 residues. In DNA, the CDR3 is TGTGCCAGCAGCTTAATTAGCGGGGGGCTAGTAAATTACGAGCAGTACTTC. It encodes CASSLISGGLVNYEQYF.

The chain combines TRBV7-2 with TRBJ2-7; a weak D match, TRBD2 (5 bases). The CDR3 totals 13 residues. Trimming pared 5 bases from V and 7 bases from J, leaving 15 bases between. Per germline, CDR1 SGHTA and CDR2 FQGNSA. The CDR3 region has the DNA TGTGCCAGCAGCCCAGAGCGACTATTAGAGCAGTACTTC. Translating gives CASSPERLLEQYF. The full variable domain, completed using reference TRBV7-2 and TRBJ2-7, is GAGVSQSPSNKVTEKGKDVELRCDPISGHTALYWYRQSLGQGLEFLIYFQGNSAPDKSGLPSDRFSAERTGGSVSTLTIQRTQQEDSAVYLCASSPERLLEQYFGPGTRLTVT.

The chain couples TRBV19 to TRBJ2-3; D perhaps matches TRBD2 (5 bases). The germline CDR1 and CDR2 sequences are LNHDA and SQIVND (reference sequence). The CDR3 has 14 residues. The V and J ends lost 3 bases and 4 bases respectively, with 11 bases between them. CDR3 sequence reads: CASSIQLAADTQYF. The CDR3 nucleotides are TGTGCCAGTAGTATCCAGCTAGCTGCAGATACGCAGTATTTT. Full variable domain (rest looked up from reference TRBV19 and TRBJ2-3): DGGITQSPKYLFRKEGQNVTLSCEQNLNHDAMYWYRQDPGQGLRLIYYSQIVNDFQKGDIAEGYSVSREKKESFPLTVTSAQKNPTAFYLCASSIQLAADTQYFGPGTRLTVL.

V gene TRBV18 combines with J gene TRBJ1-6; no definite D call. This CDR3 spans 15 amino acids. V was shortened by 2 bases and J by 7 bases, with 12 bases between the two germline ends. Per the germline V gene, CDR1 is KGHSH and CDR2 is LQKENI. CDR3 amino acids: CASSPGRTDNSPLHF. The CDR3 DNA follows: TGTGCCAGCTCACCAGGACGGACTGACAATTCACCCCTCCACTTT.

This chain uses TRBV4-3 with TRBJ1-2; 11 positions agree with TRBD1. Germline V lookup: CDR1 LGHNA, CDR2 YSLEER. After removal of 8 bases from V and 3 bases from J, the junction contained 5 bases not matched to a gene. This CDR3 region has 14 residues. The CDR3 DNA reads TGCGCCAGCCAGCCGGGACAGGGGGACTATGGCTACACCTTC. It specifies CASQPGQGDYGYTF.

CDR3 loop: CASRLSYEQYF. The DNA of the CDR3 is TGTGCCAGCAGACTCTCCTACGAGCAGTACTTC. The chain couples TRBV12-3 or TRBV12-4 to TRBJ2-7; no reliable D call. The CDR3 contains 11 residues. V was shortened by 6 bases and J by 0 bases, with 3 bases between the two germline ends.

This clone was detected only a few times. This chain connects TRBV6-2 or TRBV6-3 to TRBJ2-7, with D perhaps TRBD1 (6 bases). CDR3 size: 14 residues. The V gene's germline CDR1 is MNHEY and CDR2 SVGEGT. Trimming removed 0 bases at V and 3 bases at J, with 9 bases between. Here the CDR3 reads CASSYSIQGYEQYF. DNA of the CDR3: TGTGCCAGCAGTTACTCGATACAGGGCTACGAGCAGTACTTC.

This chain joins TRBV7-9 and TRBJ2-4; 13 nucleotides match TRBD2. J was trimmed by 2 bases and V by 4 bases; bases with no gene match: 5. Germline V CDR1 and CDR2: SEHNR, FQNEAQ (reference sequence). The CDR3 runs 17 residues. DNA of the CDR3: TGTGCCAGCAGCTCCCGGACTAGCGGGAGTTCCAAAAACATTCAGTACTTC. It translates to CASSSRTSGSSKNIQYF.

V is TRBV15 and J is TRBJ2-1; TRBD2 matches at 7 bases. This CDR3 comprises 18 residues. Germline V gene sequence: CDR1 LNHNV, CDR2 YYDKDF (reference sequence). The trim removed 5 bases at V and 0 bases at J, leaving 13 bases unmatched. For the CDR3, the DNA is TGTGCCACCAGCTCGGGAGGTAGCGGGCCCATCTCCTACAATGAGCAGTTCTTC. As protein: CATSSGGSGPISYNEQFF.

V usage is TRBV11-1 and J usage is TRBJ1-4, with D hard to call. This CDR3 has 13 amino acids. CDR1 SGHAT and CDR2 FQDESV come from the germline V gene (reference sequence). The CDR3 loop is CTKAAGLHEKLFF. The DNA of the CDR3 is TGTACGAAAGCGGCTGGTCTCCATGAAAAACTGTTTTTT.

This chain uses TRBV11-2 with TRBJ2-5, with a possible D match to TRBD2 (6 bases). Germline V gene sequence: CDR1 SGHAT, CDR2 FQNNGV. V dropped 5 bases and J dropped 1 base, with 8 bases sitting between them. The CDR3 contains 13 residues. CDR3 DNA: TGTGCCAGCAGCCGCGGGATCCAAGAGACCCAGTACTTC. Its protein product is CASSRGIQETQYF. Looking up the rest from reference TRBV11-2 and TRBJ2-5 gives the full variable domain: EAGVAQSPRYKIIEKRQSVAFWCNPISGHATLYWYQQILGQGPKLLIQFQNNGVVDDSQLPKDRFSAERLKGVDSTLKIQPAKLEDSAVYLCASSRGIQETQYFGPGTRLLVL.

This chain connects TRBV7-8 to TRBJ1-2; TRBD1 is a possible D gene (6 bases). Per germline, CDR1 SGHVS and CDR2 FQNEAQ. The CDR3 is 12 amino acids. V lost 5 bases, J lost 6 bases, and 10 bases lay in between. In nucleotides, the CDR3 is TGTGCCAGCAGCCCCACAGGGCATGGCTACACCTTC. Translation gives CASSPTGHGYTF.

The genes are TRBV7-2 and TRBJ2-7, with 9 positions matching TRBD2. J gave up 2 bases and V 0 bases, and 2 bases lay outside the gene matches. The CDR3 runs 15 residues. Germline assignment: CDR1 SGHTA and CDR2 FQGNSA. The CDR3 DNA follows: TGTGCCAGCAGCTTAGCGCGGGGGGGCCCCTACGAGCAGTACTTC. Translated: CASSLARGGPYEQYF. The full variable domain, completed using reference TRBV7-2 and TRBJ2-7, is GAGVSQSPSNKVTEKGKDVELRCDPISGHTALYWYRQSLGQGLEFLIYFQGNSAPDKSGLPSDRFSAERTGGSVSTLTIQRTQQEDSAVYLCASSLARGGPYEQYFGPGTRLTVT.

This clone was seen a handful of times. The chain joins TRBV6-5 to TRBJ1-1, with TRBD1 identical over 10 bases. This CDR3 spans 11 amino acids. V gave up 9 bases and J gave up 10 bases; unmatched junction bases: 5. Germline lookup yields CDR1 MNHEY and CDR2 SVGAGI. This chain's CDR3 is CASSDRGPAFF. CDR3 DNA sequence: TGTGCCAGTAGCGACAGGGGGCCAGCTTTCTTT.

In this sample, this clone turned up a few times. V gene TRBV21-1 combines with J gene TRBJ2-1; the table's D call of TRBD2 was not tested on the DNA. TRBV21-1 is a known pseudogene. The CDR3 runs 17 residues. The CDR3 bases are TGTGCCAGCAGCAAAGGGGGGGGCAGCACCTCCTACAATGAGCAGTTCTTC. It encodes CASSKGGGSTSYNEQFF.

This clone turned up a few times. V gene TRBV5-6 combines with J gene TRBJ2-7; 8 nucleotides agree with TRBD2. The CDR3 has 13 amino acids. CDR1 and CDR2 from the germline V gene are SGHDT and YYEEEE. J was trimmed by 6 bases and V by 4 bases; bases with no gene match: 6. The DNA of the CDR3 is TGTGCCAGCAGCCGCGGACTAGCTGCCGAGCAGTACTTC. It translates to CASSRGLAAEQYF.